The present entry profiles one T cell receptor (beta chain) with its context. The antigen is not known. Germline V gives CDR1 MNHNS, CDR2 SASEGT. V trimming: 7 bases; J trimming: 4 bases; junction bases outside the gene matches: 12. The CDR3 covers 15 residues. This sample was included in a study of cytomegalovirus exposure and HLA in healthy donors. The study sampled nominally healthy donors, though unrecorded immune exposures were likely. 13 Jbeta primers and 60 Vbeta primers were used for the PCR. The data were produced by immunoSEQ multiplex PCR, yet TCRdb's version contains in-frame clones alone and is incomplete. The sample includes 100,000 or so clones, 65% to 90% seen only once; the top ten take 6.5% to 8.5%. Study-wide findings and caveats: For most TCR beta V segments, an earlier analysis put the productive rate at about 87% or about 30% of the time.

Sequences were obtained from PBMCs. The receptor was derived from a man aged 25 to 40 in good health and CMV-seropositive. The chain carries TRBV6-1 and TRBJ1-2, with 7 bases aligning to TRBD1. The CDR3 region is CASTSRQGGGYGYTF. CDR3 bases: TGTGCCAGCACCTCACGACAGGGAGGCGGCTATGGCTACACCTTC.